Presented here are 23 T cell receptor beta chains from one specimen sequenced in a study of regulatory T cells in long-lasting Graves disease. Regarding time point: newly diagnosed GD, antithyroid drugs for less than 3 months. PBMC-derived RNA was used for the TCR library. Through Arm-PCR of CDR3 regions and iRepertoire HTBI primers, TCR beta libraries were built. TCRdb independently ran MiXCR on the multiplex PCR reads; one entry per CDR3 protein. The repertoire holds roughly 320,000 distinct CDR3 sequences, with around 15% as singletons. These sequences were also reported in another study, on T cells in Graves' hyperthyroidism and ophthalmopathy.

The sequencing used peripheral blood mononuclear cells (PBMCs), collected at new diagnosis, from a patient treated with antithyroid drugs. These receptors originate from a man between 35 and 55 years old with Graves disease.

Turning to this clonotype: This may be a read error, as it is one base from a much larger clone. The CDR3 end shows no conserved phenylalanine or tryptophan, and so a read error is likely. The V and J genes are TRBV2 and TRBJ1-2; no clear D gene. CDR3 length equals 15 residues. V lost 1 base and J 4 bases, leaving 13 bases between the germline ends. Germline lookup yields CDR1 SNHLY and CDR2 FYNNEI. CDR3 protein: CASSEGQSWAYGYTL. DNA for the CDR3: TGTGCCAGCAGTGAAGGTCAATCCTGGGCCTATGGCTACACCCTC.

Notes on this clonotype: Possible read error: a much larger clone is one base away. The rearrangement links TRBV28 to TRBJ1-2; no definite D call. CDR1 and CDR2 (germline): MDHEN, SYDVKM. This CDR3 spans 12 amino acids. CDR3 sequence (DNA): TGTGCCAGCAGTTTAAACTCCTATGGCTACGCCTTC. Protein product: CASSLNSYGYAF.

This clonotype was seen a handful of times. V gene TRBV29-1 combines with J gene TRBJ2-3; 10 bases are a match to TRBD1. This CDR3 region has 13 residues. Germline CDR1 SQVTM, CDR2 ANQGSEA. The trim removed 5 bases at V and 4 bases at J, leaving 3 bases unmatched. The CDR3 region is CSVYGQGADTQYF. The CDR3 nucleotides read TGCAGCGTTTACGGACAGGGGGCAGATACGCAGTATTTT.

This clonotype was observed at least ten times. The chain carries TRBV5-1 and TRBJ1-4; weak D call: TRBD1 (6 bases). The CDR3 is 15 amino acids. V lost 1 base and J lost 4, with 11 bases in between. CDR1 is SGHRS, CDR2 YFSETQ, per germline. CDR3 protein: CASSLLGQINEKLFF. The CDR3 region has the DNA TGCGCCAGCAGCTTGCTTGGACAGATTAATGAAAAACTGTTTTTT.

This clonotype was found a few times. The chain links TRBV12-3 or TRBV12-4 to TRBJ1-3; D is undetermined. The CDR3 runs to 16 residues. Trimming took off 5 bases at V and 0 bases at J, with 14 bases between the two ends. The CDR3, as DNA: TGTGCCAGCAGTAGAGGACTGTTAAGCTCTGGAAACACCATATATTTT. It yields the protein CASSRGLLSSGNTIYF.

This clonotype was detected ten times or more. The chain uses TRBV28 and TRBJ1-1; maybe TRBD1 (5 bases). Trimming shortened V by 10 bases and J by 5 bases, and 14 bases separated the two germline ends. CDR3 length: 12 amino acids. CDR1 MDHEN and CDR2 SYDVKM come from the germline V gene. CDR3 DNA sequence: TGTGCCATCATTAAGGGGCAAACTGAAGCTTTCTTT. Translation gives CAIIKGQTEAFF. The full variable domain, rest sourced from reference TRBV28 and TRBJ1-1, is DVKVTQSSRYLVKRTGEKVFLECVQDMDHENMFWYRQDPGLGLRLIYFSYDVKMKEKGDIPEGYSVSREKKERFSLILESASTNQTSMYLCAIIKGQTEAFFGQGTRLTVV.

This chain connects TRBV6-9 to TRBJ2-1, with 8 bases lining up with TRBD2. This CDR3 spans 14 amino acids. In germline, CDR1 is MNHGY, CDR2 SVAAGI. V shed 3 bases and J 7 bases; nucleotides not matched to a gene: 5. CDR3 protein: CASSYPRGGNEQFF. The CDR3 nucleotides read TGTGCCAGCAGTTACCCCCGGGGGGGGAATGAGCAGTTCTTC.

In this sample, this clonotype turned up many times. This chain uses TRBV2 with TRBJ2-3; D might be TRBD2 (6 bases). V was clipped by 7 bases and J by 1 base, with 18 bases between them. The length of the CDR3 is 16 residues. Germline V lookup: CDR1 SNHLY, CDR2 FYNNEI. For the CDR3, the DNA is TGTGCCAGCAACCGACTAGGCTTAGCAGGCACAGATACGCAGTATTTT. It yields the protein CASNRLGLAGTDTQYF. Full variable domain (remainder filled in from reference TRBV2 and TRBJ2-3): EPEVTQTPSHQVTQMGQEVILRCVPISNHLYFYWYRQILGQKVEFLVSFYNNEISEKSEIFDDQFSVERPDGSNFTLKIRSTKLEDSAMYFCASNRLGLAGTDTQYFGPGTRLTVL.

This clonotype was seen only a few times. A read error may be the cause here, since a much bigger clone is one base away. The CDR3 end shows no conserved phenylalanine or tryptophan, and so a read error is likely. J is TRBJ2-7 and V is TRBV18; a weak D match, TRBD2 (5 bases). The V end lost 2 bases, the J end lost 3 bases, and 11 bases lay between the germline ends. CDR3 length equals 14 residues. Germline V gives CDR1 KGHSH, CDR2 LQKENI. The CDR3: CASSPGQSGYEQYL. CDR3 DNA: TGTGCCAGCTCACCAGGTCAAAGCGGCTACGAGCAGTACCTC.

This clonotype showed up just a few times. The chain joins TRBV19 to TRBJ2-7; 10 bases are a match to TRBD1. CDR1 is LNHDA and CDR2 is SQIVND in the germline V gene (reference sequence). Trimming removed 6 bases from V and 6 bases from J; junction bases left unmatched: 8. The CDR3 is 14 amino acids. This CDR3 reads CASRTAGTGAEQYF. CDR3 nucleotide sequence: TGTGCCAGTAGGACCGCCGGGACAGGGGCCGAGCAGTACTTC.

This clonotype was counted ten times or more. The J gene is TRBJ2-7, the V gene TRBV20-1; 7 bases line up with TRBD1. With 2 bases clipped from V and 0 bases from J, the junction kept 7 bases outside the gene matches. CDR1 is DFQATT and CDR2 is SNEGSKA in the germline V gene (reference sequence). The length of the CDR3 is 15 residues. The CDR3 region is CSARPTDRASYEQYF. Here the CDR3 DNA reads TGCAGTGCTAGACCGACCGACAGGGCCTCCTACGAGCAGTACTTC.

This clonotype turned up a few times. The chain employs TRBV2 and TRBJ1-2; D may be TRBD1 (5 bases). With 6 bases removed from V and 5 bases from J, the gap between germline ends came to 10 bases. The CDR3 extends over 12 amino acids. CDR1 is SNHLY, CDR2 FYNNEI, per germline. The CDR3 reads CASSRVSYGYTF. The CDR3 nucleotides read TGTGCCAGCAGCAGGGTTTCATATGGCTACACCTTC.

CDR3 DNA: TGTGCCAGCAGTGAGGATATTTGGAACACTGAAGCTTTCTTT. It is translated as CASSEDIWNTEAFF. The rearrangement joins TRBV2 to TRBJ1-1; no definite D call. Germline V gene lookup returns CDR1 SNHLY and CDR2 FYNNEI. Trimming pared 3 bases from V and 1 base from J, leaving 9 bases between. This CDR3 has 14 residues. The entire variable domain, with the rest obtained from reference TRBV2 and TRBJ1-1, is as follows: EPEVTQTPSHQVTQMGQEVILRCVPISNHLYFYWYRQILGQKVEFLVSFYNNEISEKSEIFDDQFSVERPDGSNFTLKIRSTKLEDSAMYFCASSEDIWNTEAFFGQGTRLTVV.

On this clonotype: A far larger clone is one base from this, pointing to a likely read error. The V gene is TRBV11-2, the J gene TRBJ2-4; 9 bases agree with TRBD1. CDR1 and CDR2 (germline): SGHAT, FQNNGV. The CDR3 spans 15 residues. The trim removed 6 bases at V and 13 bases at J, leaving 16 bases unmatched. CDR3 sequence: CASRPNRGRRNEQYF. DNA of the CDR3: TGTGCCAGCAGGCCGAACAGGGGGCGTCGGAATGAGCAGTACTTC. The entire variable domain, with the rest obtained from reference TRBV11-2 and TRBJ2-4, is as follows: EAGVAQSPRYKIIEKRQSVAFWCNPISGHATLYWYQQILGQGPKLLIQFQNNGVVDDSQLPKDRFSAERLKGVDSTLKIQPAKLEDSAVYLCASRPNRGRRNEQYFGAGTRLSVL.

V gene TRBV6-5 combines with J gene TRBJ2-1, with no clear D. Deletions cut 2 bases from V and 0 bases from J, with 14 bases between. Germline values: CDR1 MNHEY, CDR2 SVGAGI. The CDR3 has 17 amino acids. This chain's CDR3 is CASSYGPTVSSYNEQFF. The CDR3 bases are TGTGCCAGCAGTTACGGGCCGACTGTAAGCTCCTACAATGAGCAGTTCTTC.

This clonotype was seen at least ten times. The rearrangement joins TRBV28 to TRBJ1-5; 7 nucleotides line up with TRBD1. V was clipped by 6 bases and J by 6 bases; unmatched bases: 8. The CDR3 covers 14 residues. Germline V gene data show CDR1 as MDHEN and CDR2 as SYDVKM. This chain's CDR3 is CASSPTGEGQPQHF. The CDR3 DNA reads as TGTGCCAGCAGCCCAACAGGGGAAGGTCAGCCCCAGCATTTT.

CDR3 protein: CASRRAIPFPGELFF. CDR3 DNA: TGTGCCAGCAGGCGCGCCATACCATTCCCCGGGGAGCTGTTTTTT. The chain uses TRBV28 and TRBJ2-2, with unresolved D. V lost 6 bases, J lost 6 bases, and 17 bases lay in between. Per the germline V gene, CDR1 is MDHEN and CDR2 is SYDVKM. The CDR3 is 15 residues long. The variable domain in full, with the rest retrieved from reference TRBV28 and TRBJ2-2, is DVKVTQSSRYLVKRTGEKVFLECVQDMDHENMFWYRQDPGLGLRLIYFSYDVKMKEKGDIPEGYSVSREKKERFSLILESASTNQTSMYLCASRRAIPFPGELFFGEGSRLTVL.

This clonotype turned up a few times. This chain connects TRBV25-1 to TRBJ2-1, with D tentatively TRBD1 (5 bases). Between the trimmed V and J ends, which lost 10 bases and 9 bases, there was a span of 16 bases. CDR3 length equals 12 residues. The germline V gene has CDR1 MGHDK and CDR2 SYGVNS. The CDR3 spells CATEQDEREQFF. The CDR3 bases are TGTGCCACGGAACAGGATGAGCGTGAGCAGTTCTTC. Supplemented by reference TRBV25-1 and TRBJ2-1, the full variable domain reads EADIYQTPRYLVIGTGKKITLECSQTMGHDKMYWYQQDPGMELHLIHYSYGVNSTEKGDLSSESTVSRIRTEHFPLTLESARPSHTSQYLCATEQDEREQFFGPGTRLTVL.

This clonotype was found many times. The chain employs TRBV2 and TRBJ1-6; tentatively, D is TRBD1 (5 bases). This CDR3 region has 15 residues. CDR1 and CDR2 (germline): SNHLY, FYNNEI. Trimming removed 8 bases at V and 0 bases at J, with 11 bases between. The chain's CDR3 is CASGTDSSYNSPLHF. DNA of the CDR3: TGTGCCAGCGGGACGGATAGCTCCTATAATTCACCCCTCCACTTT.

The chain recombines TRBV6-5 with TRBJ2-3; 10 bases align to TRBD2. The CDR3 spans 17 residues. The V segment lost 2 bases and the J segment 0 bases; nucleotides outside the gene matches: 5. In germline, CDR1 is MNHEY, CDR2 SVGAGI. The chain's CDR3 is CASSYELAGESTDTQYF. The CDR3 nucleotides read TGTGCCAGCAGTTACGAGCTAGCGGGGGAGAGCACAGATACGCAGTATTTT.

In the case of this clonotype: Just one base apart from a much larger clone, this may be a read error. The rearrangement links TRBV12-3 or TRBV12-4 to TRBJ2-7; perhaps TRBD1 as D (6 bases). V was clipped by 6 bases and J by 0 bases, with 12 bases between them. The CDR3 is 14 amino acids. The CDR3 DNA is TGTGCCAGCAGCCAACAGGGAATCTCCTACGAGCAGTACTTC. Its protein product is CASSQQGISYEQYF.

The sample holds a few counts of this clonotype. V gene TRBV19 combines with J gene TRBJ1-6; D may be TRBD1 (6 bases). CDR3 length equals 14 residues. V lost 2 bases and J 5 bases, leaving 7 bases between the germline ends. Germline assignment: CDR1 LNHDA and CDR2 SQIVND (reference sequence). The CDR3 region has the DNA TGTGCCAGTAGTATACAGGGGAATAATTCACCCCTCCACTTT. Its translation is CASSIQGNNSPLHF.

This clonotype was recorded at least ten times. The DNA for the CDR3 is TGTGCCAGCAGCTTAGAACGTAGTCGCAATGAGCAGTTCTTC. It translates to CASSLERSRNEQFF. The chain links TRBV11-2 to TRBJ2-1; D is unresolved. V lost 0 bases to trimming and J lost 6 bases, with 9 bases between them. This CDR3 is built from 14 residues. The germline CDR1 and CDR2 sequences are SGHAT and FQNNGV.